This T cell receptor (beta chain) is drawn from a study of blood T cell repertoires in COVID-19. This CDR3 spans 16 amino acids. From germline, CDR1 is SEHNR and CDR2 FQNEAQ (reference sequence). Trimming took 5 bases from V and 0 from J, leaving 16 bases between them. Assay used: immunoSEQ multiplex PCR; TCRdb lists only in-frame clones, some missing. Counted here are 150,000 to 200,000 clones, around nine tenths occurring once; the ten biggest clones make up roughly 3.3%. The receptor was isolated from a man aged 18 to 29 with active or convalescent COVID-19. This chain uses TRBV7-9 with TRBJ1-1, with unresolved D. Sequenced: peripheral blood. The CDR3 coding sequence is TGTGCCAGCAGCGGCTCCGCCGGAGAAATGAACACTGAAGCTTTCTTT. Its translation: CASSGSAGEMNTEAFF. Supplemented by reference TRBV7-9 and TRBJ1-1, the full variable domain reads DTGVSQNPRHKITKRGQNVTFRCDPISEHNRLYWYRQTLGQGPEFLTYFQNEAQLEKSRLLSDRFSAERPKGSFSTLEIQRTEQGDSAMYLCASSGSAGEMNTEAFFGQGTRLTVV.